The clone carrying this T cell receptor (beta chain) was seen a handful of times. Its specificity is not known. Before thyroid surgery, none of the patients had received any treatment. The data stem from a study of metastatic and nonmetastatic thyroid tumors. Across the study: Repertoires were compared across blood and tumor or nodule tissue from malignant and benign thyroid patients.

Study findings and constraints: Reports indicated that malignant thyroid tumors showed significantly higher TCR beta diversity than benign nodules did, in blood and tumor.

TCRdb used MiXCR to call clones anew from the PCR reads. The table shows about 41,000 clones, with about an eighth occurring only once. V was shortened by 5 bases and J by 4 bases, with 9 bases between the two germline ends. The CDR3 consists of 13 residues. The germline gives CDR1 MDHEN, CDR2 SYDVKM. The material sequenced was blood. V usage is TRBV28 and J usage is TRBJ1-5; tentatively, D is TRBD1 (5 bases). This TCR was recovered from a female donor with papillary thyroid cancer or a benign thyroid nodule (not recorded which). Some clones in this sample may be carry-over from other donors' samples. DNA of the CDR3: TGTGCCAGCAGTGACCGGGGGAATCAGCCCCAGCATTTT. Translation gives CASSDRGNQPQHF.